The sequence of this T cell receptor (beta chain) was determined in a study of radiation and T cells in renal cell carcinoma. Study findings and constraints: From baseline, blood top tumor clonotypes peaked at 2 weeks post-radiation.

The time point here: blood 4 weeks post-SBRT, at nephrectomy. As to treatment: 15 Gy SBRT to primary tumor, nephrectomy 4 weeks later. Nephrectomy followed 15 Gy stereotactic body radiation by 4 weeks. Serial blood draws occurred at baseline and 2 and 4 weeks post-SBRT. This renal cell carcinoma was of the clear cell type. Germline CDR1 LNHDA, CDR2 SQIVND (reference sequence). V was clipped by 3 bases and J by 4 bases, with 10 bases between them. The CDR3 sequence is 14 residues long. The assay was immunoSEQ multiplex PCR, and TCRdb's table has in-frame clones only and misses some. Of about 90,000 clones in the sample, around 81% are singletons; the top ten hold roughly a tenth. As concerns this clone: Its specificity is unknown.

Source: blood, taken from a patient whose treatment included radiotherapy and nephrectomy. The source of this sequence is a man aged 45-65 years with renal cell carcinoma. J is TRBJ1-3 and V is TRBV19, with a possible D match to TRBD1 (5 bases). CDR3 residues: CASSIRGFGNTIYF. The CDR3 DNA sequence: TGTGCCAGTAGTATTCGGGGCTTCGGAAACACCATATATTTT.